This T cell receptor (beta chain) was identified during a study of T cells in Graves' hyperthyroidism and ophthalmopathy. Study-level findings and limits: The majority of expanded thyroid clonotypes above 0.001 also appeared in blood.

Patients were excluded for uncontrolled infection, other autoimmune disease, pregnancy or lactation. This clonotype was seen many times. Its target is unknown. What was amplified from RNA transcripts were TCR beta CDR3 regions. The TCR CDR3 was amplified in a first-round RT-PCR using the HTBI primer set. MiXCR, run by TCRdb on the multiplex PCR reads, gives a single entry per CDR3 protein. The sample holds roughly 500,000 distinct CDR3 sequences, around 14% seen once. The sample consisted of blood. The source is a woman in her 30s with Graves' hyperthyroidism that later progressed to Graves' ophthalmopathy.

The CDR3 is CASSLKPGGGEFF. DNA of the CDR3: TGTGCCAGCAGCTTAAAACCCGGCGGTGGGGAGTTCTTC. The V and J genes are TRBV7-8 and TRBJ2-1; D uncertain. Germline CDR1 is SGHVS and CDR2 is FQNEAQ. There are 13 residues in the CDR3. V was cut by 2 bases and J by 14 bases, with 16 bases left in between.